The 19 T cell receptor beta chains below all came from one sample that was sequenced in a study of beta chain features in type 1 diabetes. Expressed TCRB transcripts got sequenced, as all isolated RNA was reverse transcribed. Method: immunoSEQ multiplex PCR; TCRdb's copy keeps in-frame clones and lacks some. This table holds around 300,000 clones, around 7.3% found once. Sequencing input: central memory CD4+ T cells from blood. These TCRs come from a woman aged 18-30 years in good health.

This clone was detected only a few times. The rearrangement uses TRBV4-1 and TRBJ1-1; tentatively, D is TRBD1 (5 bases). The CDR3 is 16 residues long. The germline gives CDR1 MGHRA, CDR2 YSYEKL. Trimming pared 0 bases from V and 0 bases from J, leaving 11 bases between. CDR3 sequence reads: CASSQDVGELNTEAFF. The CDR3 DNA sequence: TGCGCCAGCAGCCAAGATGTGGGGGAATTGAACACTGAAGCTTTCTTT.

This clone was found a few times. The V gene is TRBV7-3, the J gene TRBJ1-2; TRBD1 agrees at 9 bases. Germline loops: CDR1 SGHTA, CDR2 FQGTGA. J lost 6 bases, V lost 5 bases, and 7 bases had no gene match. This CDR3 spans 14 amino acids. CDR3 sequence reads: CASSGSGTGHGYTF. CDR3 DNA sequence: TGTGCCAGCAGCGGATCCGGGACAGGGCATGGCTACACCTTC.

The V and J genes are TRBV11-2 and TRBJ2-1; TRBD2 agrees at 8 bases. Germline assignment: CDR1 SGHAT and CDR2 FQNNGV. The V and J ends lost 1 base and 6 bases, in that order; junction bases with no gene match: 8. The CDR3 spans 16 residues. CDR3 nucleotides: TGTGCCAGCAGCTTAGGTACTAGCGGCCCCACCAATGAGCAGTTCTTC. Translation gives CASSLGTSGPTNEQFF.

In its sample, this clone was seen many times. This chain links TRBV4-1 with TRBJ2-3; D gene uncertain. The CDR3 is 16 amino acids. V was clipped by 1 base and J by 3 bases, with 14 bases between them. From germline, CDR1 is MGHRA and CDR2 YSYEKL. The CDR3 is CASSQAAALRTDTQYF. CDR3 nucleotides: TGCGCCAGCAGCCAAGCGGCGGCTCTGAGAACAGATACGCAGTATTTT.

The chain is built from TRBV5-1 and TRBJ2-5; perhaps TRBD1 as D (6 bases). V was cut by 4 bases and J by 4 bases, with 23 bases left in between. Germline V gene sequence: CDR1 SGHRS, CDR2 YFSETQ. This CDR3 has 17 amino acids. The chain's CDR3 is CASSRSPESGGGETQYF. Here the CDR3 DNA reads TGCGCCAGCAGCCGGTCACCCGAGTCTGGGGGCGGAGAGACCCAGTACTTC.

In its sample, this clone was seen once. V and J are TRBV7-9 and TRBJ1-1; TRBD1 aligns across 9 bases. The J segment lost 6 bases and the V segment lost 4 bases, leaving 9 bases of the junction unmatched. The CDR3 spans 15 residues. The germline V gene has CDR1 SEHNR and CDR2 FQNEAQ (reference sequence). CDR3 region: CASSSMGQGRPEAFF. CDR3 sequence (DNA): TGTGCCAGCAGCTCGATGGGACAGGGCCGCCCTGAAGCTTTCTTT.

Only a few counts were recorded for this clone. This chain joins TRBV5-1 and TRBJ2-5, with TRBD2 matching over 8 bases. The length of the CDR3 is 14 residues. Trimming took 3 bases from V and 1 from J; bases not matched to a gene: 2. Per germline, CDR1 SGHRS and CDR2 YFSETQ. The CDR3 region is CASSSGLVQETQYF. CDR3 nucleotide sequence: TGCGCCAGCAGCTCGGGACTAGTCCAAGAGACCCAGTACTTC.

The chain couples TRBV9 to TRBJ2-1, with TRBD2 matching 7 bases. The germline gives CDR1 SGDLS, CDR2 YYNGEE. J gave up 1 base and V 0 bases, and 4 bases lay outside the gene matches. This CDR3 spans 16 amino acids. CDR3 coding DNA: TGTGCCAGCAGCGTAGACCTAGCGGATTCCTACAATGAGCAGTTCTTC. It translates to CASSVDLADSYNEQFF.

This clone was picked up one time. In DNA form, the CDR3 reads TGTGCCAGCAGCTTAGGCCGGGACGGCTCCTCCTACGAGCAGTACTTC. This translates into CASSLGRDGSSYEQYF. The chain employs TRBV7-3 and TRBJ2-7; D may match TRBD1 or TRBD2 (5 bases each). The CDR3 loop spans 16 amino acids. Germline values: CDR1 SGHTA, CDR2 FQGTGA. Trimming took off 2 bases at V and 0 bases at J, with 14 bases between the two ends.

This clone was seen a few times. The chain links TRBV29-1 to TRBJ2-2; TRBD1 is a possible D gene (6 bases). Deletions cut 6 bases from V and 0 bases from J, with 14 bases between. Germline-derived CDR1 and CDR2 are SQVTM and ANQGSEA. The CDR3 contains 15 residues. CDR3 DNA sequence: TGCAGCGTCCGGGGCCCAGGGGCGAACACCGGGGAGCTGTTTTTT. This gives the protein CSVRGPGANTGELFF.

This clone was recorded at least ten times. The genes are TRBV4-1 and TRBJ2-1, with 13 bases aligning to TRBD2. Losses at the gene ends were 1 base for V and 5 bases for J; bases not matched to a gene: 8. This CDR3 contains 18 residues. CDR1 MGHRA and CDR2 YSYEKL come from the germline V gene. This CDR3 reads CASSQVDLGLAGNNEQFF. The CDR3 DNA is TGCGCCAGCAGCCAAGTAGACTTGGGACTAGCGGGAAACAATGAGCAGTTCTTC.

The chain is built from TRBV18 and TRBJ2-3; the D gene is possibly TRBD1 (6 bases). The CDR3 extends over 15 amino acids. The germline CDR1 and CDR2 sequences are KGHSH and LQKENI. The V end was cut by 3 bases, the J end by 1 base, with 11 bases between. CDR3 coding DNA: TGTGCCAGCTCACCTTCAGAGGGGGGCACAGATACGCAGTATTTT. Its protein is CASSPSEGGTDTQYF.

The V call is TRBV7-2, the J call TRBJ2-4, with 10 bases aligning to TRBD2. Germline lookup yields CDR1 SGHTA and CDR2 FQGNSA. CDR3 length: 17 residues. V trimming: 6 bases; J trimming: 0 bases; junction bases outside the gene matches: 8. This chain's CDR3 is CASRESGRGLAKNIQYF. The DNA for the CDR3 is TGTGCCAGCAGAGAAAGCGGGAGGGGACTAGCCAAAAACATTCAGTACTTC.

This clone occurred a few times. This rearrangement joins TRBV7-8 to TRBJ2-1, with 11 bases identical to TRBD2. The V and J ends lost 4 bases and 5 bases, in that order; junction bases with no gene match: 10. Per germline, CDR1 SGHVS and CDR2 FQNEAQ. This CDR3 region has 17 residues. CDR3 coding DNA: TGTGCCAGCAGCTCTAGGGGCGGGACTAGCGGAAACAATGAGCAGTTCTTC. The encoded protein is CASSSRGGTSGNNEQFF. The full variable domain, with the rest looked up from reference TRBV7-8 and TRBJ2-1, is GAGVSQSPRYKVAKRGQDVALRCDPISGHVSLFWYQQALGQGPEFLTYFQNEAQLDKSGLPSDRFFAERPEGSVSTLKIQRTQQEDSAVYLCASSSRGGTSGNNEQFFGPGTRLTVL.

This clone showed up many times. At the DNA level, this CDR3 is encoded by other sequences in the same sample as well. V and J are TRBV11-2 and TRBJ2-2, with D possibly being TRBD2 (6 bases). Trimming cost V 6 bases and J 0 bases, with 8 bases left between them. The CDR3 contains 14 residues. Germline V gives CDR1 SGHAT, CDR2 FQNNGV. DNA for the CDR3: TGTGCCAGCAGTAGGGACTCGAACACCGGGGAGCTGTTTTTT. It translates to CASSRDSNTGELFF.

This clone has a handful of counts. V gene TRBV29-1 combines with J gene TRBJ2-6, with D perhaps matching TRBD2 (5 bases). This CDR3 region has 18 residues. The V gene's germline CDR1 is SQVTM and CDR2 ANQGSEA. Trimming stripped 7 bases from V and 0 bases from J, with 22 bases between. The CDR3 region is CSAYGSTSGRSGANVLTF. The CDR3 bases are TGCAGCGCCTATGGATCCACTAGTGGGCGCTCTGGGGCCAACGTCCTGACTTTC.

This clone has more than one count but fewer than ten. The chain is built from TRBV30 and TRBJ1-2; D is possibly TRBD1 (5 bases). Germline loops: CDR1 GTSNPN, CDR2 SVGIG (reference sequence). CDR3 length: 12 residues. V was cut by 2 bases and J by 9 bases, with 13 bases left in between. The CDR3 bases are TGTGCCTGGAGTTTCAGGGCCGCAAGCTACACCTTC. Residues: CAWSFRAASYTF.

This clone was seen ten or more times. J is TRBJ1-1 and V is TRBV30; TRBD1 aligns across 9 bases. J gave up 5 bases and V 0 bases, and 7 bases lay outside the gene matches. The CDR3 is made up of 15 amino acids. Germline V CDR1 and CDR2: GTSNPN, SVGIG (reference sequence). The CDR3 nucleotides are TGTGCCTGGAGTGTACGGGGGACAGGGAGGACTGAAGCTTTCTTT. Amino acids: CAWSVRGTGRTEAFF.

The chain couples TRBV7-6 to TRBJ1-2, with a possible D match to TRBD1 (6 bases). V was shortened by 5 bases and J by 7 bases, with 29 bases between the two germline ends. The CDR3 is 18 amino acids. From germline, CDR1 is SGHVS and CDR2 FNYEAQ. CDR3 region: CASSVNPFYRDPGFGYTF. The CDR3 DNA is TGTGCCAGCAGCGTTAACCCCTTCTACAGGGACCCAGGTTTTGGCTACACCTTC.